This T cell receptor (beta chain) was captured in a study of blood T cell repertoires in COVID-19. The overall study: The United States, Italy and Spain were the sources of the acute and convalescent COVID-19 samples. Sources were T cells, B-cell-depleted T cells, or PBMCs; the material itself was cDNA or gDNA.

Looked up from germline, CDR1 is MNHEY and CDR2 is SVGAGI. The CDR3 has 13 residues. Trimming took 6 bases from V and 3 from J, leaving 11 bases between them. As originally analysed: Estimated nucleated cell counts came from reference gene primer amplification. Clones were sequenced by immunoSEQ multiplex PCR, and TCRdb holds only the in-frame ones, with some missing. V and J calls and clone size are given by that table; D and trimming were obtained from the DNA. The repertoire has 250,000 to 350,000 clones, nearly 90% of them found once; the top ten carry less than 3.5%. Researchers sorted participants into cohorts using their self-reported clinical history.

Sequencing input: PBMCs or T cells enriched from blood (not recorded which). V gene TRBV6-5 combines with J gene TRBJ1-1; tentatively, D is TRBD1 (6 bases). This receptor was identified in a woman in her forties or fifties who had been exposed to COVID-19. CDR3 in amino acids: CASRAGDYTEAFF. The CDR3 DNA follows: TGTGCCAGCAGGGCAGGGGATTACACTGAAGCTTTCTTT.